Detailed here is one T cell receptor (beta chain). The data originate from a study of control samples from healthy donors and cancer patients. The germline V gene has CDR1 SGHRS and CDR2 YFSETQ. The CDR3 has 13 residues. V was pared by 4 bases and J by 3 bases, with 9 bases between. Assay: immunoSEQ multiplex PCR; the TCRdb copy retains only in-frame clones and omits some. In the table there are 150,000 to 200,000 clones, around nine tenths of which are singletons. Specimen: blood. The origin of this receptor is a woman in her 30s in good health. The V call is TRBV5-1, the J call TRBJ2-3; D remains ambiguous. DNA of the CDR3: TGCGCCAGCAGCCCCGGCCGGACAGATACGCAGTATTTT. Translated, it gives CASSPGRTDTQYF.